The rows below give T cell receptor beta chains drawn from one sample of a study of blood T cell repertoires in COVID-19. Clones were sequenced by immunoSEQ multiplex PCR, and TCRdb holds only the in-frame ones, with some missing. Of some 360,000 clones in the sample, more than 75% were seen once. Sequenced: peripheral blood. The origin of the receptors is a woman aged 55-69 years with COVID-19, enrolled during active disease. Each CDR3 is given with its conserved first and last residue. A D gene is named only where the DNA matches it firmly. Clone size is not always given. Where it is, it says once, few, many or a class for expanded clones.

CDR3	DNA	D	V	size	J
CASSPGLFSYEQYF	TGCGCCAGCAGCCCGGGACTGTTCTCCTACGAGCAGTACTTC	-	TRBV5-1	-	TRBJ2-7
CASSTLAGCYEQYF	TGCGCCAGCAGCACACTAGCGGGTTGCTACGAGCAGTACTTC	TRBD2	TRBV5-1	-	TRBJ2-7
CASSSLATGANVLTF	TGCGCCAGCAGCTCCCTAGCAACTGGGGCCAACGTCCTGACTTTC	-	TRBV5-1	once	TRBJ2-6
CASSPHGGRGSNQPQHF	TGTGCCAGCAGTCCCCACGGGGGGCGAGGCAGCAATCAGCCCCAGCATTTT	-	TRBV2	-	TRBJ1-5
CASSSRGGGTDTQYF	TGTGCCAGCAGCTCCCGAGGGGGGGGCACGGATACGCAGTATTTT	-	TRBV11-2	-	TRBJ2-3
CAWGETGVFGYTF	TGTGCCTGGGGGGAGACAGGGGTTTTTGGCTACACCTTC	TRBD1	TRBV30	-	TRBJ1-2
CASSLRDIVWAFF	TGTGCCAGCAGTTTACGGGACATTGTTTGGGCTTTCTTT	-	TRBV28	-	TRBJ1-1
CASSLTGGADTEAFF	TGCGCCAGCAGCTTGACAGGGGGCGCAGACACTGAAGCTTTCTTT	TRBD1	TRBV5-1	once	TRBJ1-1
CASSIQQVNTGELFF	TGTGCCAGTAGTATTCAACAGGTGAACACCGGGGAGCTGTTTTTT	-	TRBV19	-	TRBJ2-2
CASRRQGANYGYTF	TGTGCCAGCAGAAGACAGGGGGCTAACTATGGCTACACCTTC	TRBD1	TRBV28	-	TRBJ1-2
CASSREETQYF	TGTGCCAGCAGCCGAGAAGAGACCCAGTACTTC	-	TRBV3-1/TRBV3-2	-	TRBJ2-5
CASRAGFSYEQYF	TGTGCCAGCAGGGCGGGTTTCTCCTACGAGCAGTACTTC	-	TRBV12-3/TRBV12-4	-	TRBJ2-7
CASSDLNTYEQYF	TGCGCCAGCAGTGATTTAAATACCTACGAGCAGTACTTC	-	TRBV10-2	once	TRBJ2-7
CASSPLDSPGGYTF	TGTGCCAGCAGTCCTTTGGACAGTCCGGGGGGCTACACCTTC	-	TRBV2	-	TRBJ1-2
CASSPQLAKNIQYF	TGTGCCAGCAGCCCTCAACTAGCCAAAAACATTCAGTACTTC	-	TRBV11-2	-	TRBJ2-4
CASSARTGANTGELFF	TGTGCCAGCAGCGCTCGGACAGGGGCGAACACCGGGGAGCTGTTTTTT	TRBD1	TRBV9	-	TRBJ2-2
CASSLQGLDEQYF	TGTGCCAGCAGCTTACAGGGTTTGGACGAGCAGTACTTC	-	TRBV7-3	-	TRBJ2-7
CASSYSAGLNQPQHF	TGTGCCAGCAGTTACTCGGCAGGTCTCAATCAGCCCCAGCATTTT	-	TRBV6-5	once	TRBJ1-5
CASSPLPQTHEQFF	TGTGCCAGCAGCCCTCTACCACAGACGCATGAGCAGTTCTTC	-	TRBV5-4	-	TRBJ2-1
CASSYSRAGGYTF	TGTGCCAGCAGTTATTCCAGAGCGGGGGGCTACACCTTC	-	TRBV6-5	-	TRBJ1-2
CASSLRGTGELFF	TGTGCCAGCAGTTTACGAGGGACCGGGGAGCTGTTTTTT	-	TRBV28	-	TRBJ2-2
CANSPGQGITGELFF	TGTGCCAACTCGCCGGGACAGGGTATAACCGGGGAGCTGTTTTTT	TRBD1	TRBV18	once	TRBJ2-2
CASSSLPGQKGYTF	TGTGCCAGCAGCTCGCTCCCGGGACAGAAGGGCTACACCTTC	TRBD1	TRBV11-3	-	TRBJ1-2
CASREISGNTIYF	TGCGCCAGTCGGGAGATCTCTGGAAACACCATATATTTT	-	TRBV10-2	-	TRBJ1-3
CASSDSGGYYEQYF	TGTGCCAGCAGTGACAGCGGGGGCTACTACGAGCAGTACTTC	TRBD2	TRBV6-1	-	TRBJ2-7
CASSPADRRGTGELFF	TGCGCCAGCAGCCCGGCGGACCGGAGGGGCACCGGGGAGCTGTTTTTT	-	TRBV5-1	once	TRBJ2-2
CASSPAGTGGRKLFF	TGTGCCAGCTCACCTGCCGGGACAGGGGGTAGAAAACTGTTTTTT	TRBD1	TRBV18	-	TRBJ1-4
CASSLQGIITEAFF	TGTGCCAGCAGCTTACAGGGGATTATTACTGAAGCTTTCTTT	TRBD1	TRBV5-4	-	TRBJ1-1
CASSQDLGSSYNEQFF	TGCGCCAGCAGCCAAGATTTGGGGAGCTCCTACAATGAGCAGTTCTTC	-	TRBV4-1	-	TRBJ2-1
CASSHHRGAYQETQYF	TGTGCCAGCAGCCATCACAGGGGGGCCTACCAAGAGACCCAGTACTTC	TRBD1	TRBV3-1/TRBV3-2	once	TRBJ2-5
CSVEQGGTDTQYF	TGCAGCGTTGAACAAGGGGGCACAGATACGCAGTATTTT	-	TRBV29-1	-	TRBJ2-3
CAIRGGGAGETQYF	TGTGCCATACGAGGAGGGGGGGCCGGAGAGACCCAGTACTTC	-	TRBV2	-	TRBJ2-5
CASSSREKLFF	TGTGCCAGCAGCTCTAGGGAAAAACTGTTTTTT	-	TRBV7-2	once	TRBJ1-4
CASSLRTGGTATNEKLFF	TGTGCCAGCAGCTTGAGGACGGGAGGCACAGCAACTAATGAAAAACTGTTTTTT	-	TRBV5-4	-	TRBJ1-4
CASSLPPSHTQYF	TGTGCCAGCAGCTTACCCCCTAGTCATACGCAGTATTTT	-	TRBV7-3	-	TRBJ2-3
CASSLAVLGGNSYNEQFF	TGTGCCAGCAGCTTAGCGGTGTTGGGAGGAAACTCCTACAATGAGCAGTTCTTC	-	TRBV7-6	-	TRBJ2-1
CASSLLGGANTEAFF	TGTGCCAGCAGCCTCCTTGGGGGGGCTAACACTGAAGCTTTCTTT	-	TRBV7-3	once	TRBJ1-1